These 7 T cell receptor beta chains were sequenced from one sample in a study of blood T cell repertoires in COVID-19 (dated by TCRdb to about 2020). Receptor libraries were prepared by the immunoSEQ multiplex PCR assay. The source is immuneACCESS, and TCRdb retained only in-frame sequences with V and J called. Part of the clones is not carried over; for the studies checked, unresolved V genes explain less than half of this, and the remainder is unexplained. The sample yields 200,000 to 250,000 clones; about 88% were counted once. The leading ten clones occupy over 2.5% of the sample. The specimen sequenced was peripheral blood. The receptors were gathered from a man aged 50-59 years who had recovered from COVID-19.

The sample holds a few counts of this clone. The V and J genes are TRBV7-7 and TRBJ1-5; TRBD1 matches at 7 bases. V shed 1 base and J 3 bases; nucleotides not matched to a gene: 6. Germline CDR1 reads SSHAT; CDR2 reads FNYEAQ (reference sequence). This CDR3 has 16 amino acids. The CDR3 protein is CASSLGDSQFNQPQHF. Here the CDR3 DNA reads TGTGCCAGCAGCTTAGGGGACAGCCAGTTCAATCAGCCCCAGCATTTT.

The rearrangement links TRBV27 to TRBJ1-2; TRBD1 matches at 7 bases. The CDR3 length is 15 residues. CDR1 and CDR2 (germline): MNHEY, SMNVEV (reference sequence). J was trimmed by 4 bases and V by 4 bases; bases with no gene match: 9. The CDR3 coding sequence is TGTGCCAGCAGTTCCTCGACAGGGCTTCTCTATGGCTACACCTTC. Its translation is CASSSSTGLLYGYTF.

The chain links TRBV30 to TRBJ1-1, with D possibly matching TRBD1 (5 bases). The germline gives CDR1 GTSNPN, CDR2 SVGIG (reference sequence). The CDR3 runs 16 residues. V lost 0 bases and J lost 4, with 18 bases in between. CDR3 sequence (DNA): TGTGCCTGGAGTGTAAGCAGGGTGAAACCCATCACTGAAGCTTTCTTT. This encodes CAWSVSRVKPITEAFF. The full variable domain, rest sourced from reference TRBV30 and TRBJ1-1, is SQTIHQWPATLVQPVGSPLSLECTVEGTSNPNLYWYRQAAGRGLQLLFYSVGIGQISSEVPQNLSASRPQDRQFILSSKKLLLSDSGFYLCAWSVSRVKPITEAFFGQGTRLTVV.

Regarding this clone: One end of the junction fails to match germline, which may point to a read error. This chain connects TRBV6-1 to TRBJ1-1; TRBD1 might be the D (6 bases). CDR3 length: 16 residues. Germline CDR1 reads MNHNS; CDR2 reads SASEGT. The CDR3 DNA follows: TGTGCCAGCAGTGAATATGGGGGACAACTGAACGCTGAAGCTTTCTTT. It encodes CASSEYGGQLNAEAFF.

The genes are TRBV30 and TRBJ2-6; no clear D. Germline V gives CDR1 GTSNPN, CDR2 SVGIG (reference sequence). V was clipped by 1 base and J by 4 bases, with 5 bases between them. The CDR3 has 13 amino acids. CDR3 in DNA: TGTGCCTGGAGTGACTACGGGGCCAACGTCCTGACTTTC. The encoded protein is CAWSDYGANVLTF. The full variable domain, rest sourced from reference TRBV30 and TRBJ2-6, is SQTIHQWPATLVQPVGSPLSLECTVEGTSNPNLYWYRQAAGRGLQLLFYSVGIGQISSEVPQNLSASRPQDRQFILSSKKLLLSDSGFYLCAWSDYGANVLTFGAGSRLTVL.

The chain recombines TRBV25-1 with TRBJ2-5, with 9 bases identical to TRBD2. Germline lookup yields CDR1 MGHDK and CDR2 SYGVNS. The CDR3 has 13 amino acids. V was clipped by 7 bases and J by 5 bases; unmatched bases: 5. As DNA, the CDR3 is TGTGCCAGCATAGCGGGAGATGGTGAGACCCAGTACTTC. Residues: CASIAGDGETQYF.

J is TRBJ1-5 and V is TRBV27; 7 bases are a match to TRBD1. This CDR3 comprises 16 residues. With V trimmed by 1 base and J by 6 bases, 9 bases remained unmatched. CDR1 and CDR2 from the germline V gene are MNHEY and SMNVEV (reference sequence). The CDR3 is CASSLWGQGQPQPQHF. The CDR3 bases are TGTGCCAGCAGTTTATGGGGGCAGGGACAGCCTCAGCCCCAGCATTTT.